A single sample is the source of the 28 T cell receptor beta chains below, sequenced in a study of spatial heterogeneity in lung cancer. These TCRs' antigens remain unknown. Time point: sample taken at primary tumor resection. Whole-study findings and limits: One measure, the expanded intratumoral alpha and beta TCR count, tracked tumor mutation counts.

TCRdb fed the 5' RACE reads into MiXCR, producing one record per CDR3 protein. The sample contains 9,500 to 13,000 distinct CDR3 sequences, roughly 12% of which appear only once. Sequenced here: lung tumor tissue, sampled at surgery. The receptors were sampled from a male donor with early-stage non-small cell lung cancer.

This clonotype showed up many times. Being off target in a library aimed at alpha chains, this beta chain has a size of little meaning. V usage is TRBV5-1 and J usage is TRBJ1-2, with D tentatively TRBD1 (5 bases). Germline-derived CDR1 and CDR2 are SGHRS and YFSETQ. V was pared by 4 bases and J by 4 bases, with 14 bases between. CDR3 length equals 14 residues. For the CDR3, the DNA is TGCGCCAGCAGCCCCCCGGGGGGGGGCTATGGCTACACCTTC. Protein product: CASSPPGGGYGYTF.

This clonotype was picked up many times. This beta chain came through as a stray read in a library set up for alpha chains, and its size says little. The chain combines TRBV6-5 with TRBJ2-2; a weak D match, TRBD1 (6 bases). The germline gives CDR1 MNHEY, CDR2 SVGAGI. There are 13 residues in the CDR3. V lost 5 bases and J lost 6, with 10 bases in between. The CDR3 DNA follows: TGTGCCAGCAGTGCCAGGGGACCCGGGGAGCTGTTTTTT. Its protein product is CASSARGPGELFF.

This clonotype came up many times. This beta chain slipped into a library made for alpha chains as a stray read, so its size is not meaningful. This chain joins TRBV29-1 and TRBJ2-3, with a tentative D call TRBD2 (6 bases). The germline V gene encodes CDR1 SQVTM and CDR2 ANQGSEA. The CDR3 loop spans 14 amino acids. The V end lost 1 base, the J end lost 1 base, and 9 bases lay between the germline ends. DNA for the CDR3: TGCAGCGTTGAAGGCGAGCGGGGCACAGATACGCAGTATTTT. Encoded protein: CSVEGERGTDTQYF.

This clonotype occurred many times. A library prepared for alpha chains yielded this beta chain as an off-target read; its size is of little meaning. V usage is TRBV20-1 and J usage is TRBJ1-2, with 8 bases lining up with TRBD1. Losses at the gene ends were 5 bases for V and 13 bases for J; bases not matched to a gene: 15. Germline CDR1 DFQATT, CDR2 SNEGSKA (reference sequence). The CDR3 runs 13 residues. The CDR3 spells CSAFSGTGQRLTF. As DNA, the CDR3 is TGCAGTGCTTTCTCGGGGACAGGACAACGTCTCACCTTC.

This clonotype has a count of ten or more. The library was built for alpha chains, so this beta chain is an off-target read and its size means little. The rearrangement uses TRBV7-9 and TRBJ2-5, with TRBD1 as a possible D gene (6 bases). The germline V gene has CDR1 SEHNR and CDR2 FQNEAQ (reference sequence). V shed 5 bases and J shed 2 bases, with 12 bases lying between them. The CDR3 sequence is 14 residues long. The CDR3 reads CASSVGQLQETQYF. As DNA, the CDR3 is TGTGCCAGCAGCGTGGGACAACTGCAAGAGACCCAGTACTTC.

Notes on this clonotype: Little can be read into the size of this beta chain, an off-target read in a library designed for alpha chains. J is TRBJ1-6 and V is TRBV30, with 8 bases aligning to TRBD1. The CDR3 length is 15 residues. V shed 3 bases, J shed 7 bases, and the junction held 8 bases outside the gene matches. CDR1 GTSNPN and CDR2 SVGIG come from the germline V gene (reference sequence). CDR3 residues: CAWRRPDRENSPLHF. CDR3 nucleotide sequence: TGTGCCTGGAGGCGTCCGGACAGGGAAAATTCACCCCTCCACTTT.

This clonotype was observed many times. Since the library was made to target alpha chains, this beta chain is a stray read and its abundance is not meaningful. This chain links TRBV4-3 with TRBJ2-4; D possibly corresponds to TRBD2 (5 bases). V was shortened by 1 base and J by 8 bases, with 15 bases between the two germline ends. The CDR3 totals 15 residues. Germline V gene data show CDR1 as LGHNA and CDR2 as YSLEER. The CDR3 bases are TGCGCCAGCAGCCAAGTAGGCGGGCCCAAGGACATTCAGTACTTC. This encodes CASSQVGGPKDIQYF.

This clonotype occurred many times. A library prepared for alpha chains yielded this beta chain as an off-target read; its size is of little meaning. The chain is built from TRBV10-3 and TRBJ1-1; the D gene is possibly TRBD1 (5 bases). Trimming stripped 0 bases from V and 1 base from J, with 9 bases between. This CDR3 contains 15 residues. The V gene's germline CDR1 is ENHRY and CDR2 SYGVKD. The CDR3 nucleotides read TGTGCCATCAGTGAGTCGGGGGTAGAGAACACTGAAGCTTTCTTT. Protein sequence: CAISESGVENTEAFF.

This clonotype has a count of ten or more. This beta chain was picked up by a library intended for alpha chains and is off target, so its count carries little meaning. The V gene is TRBV24-1, the J gene TRBJ2-3; TRBD2 aligns across 11 bases. In germline, CDR1 is KGHDR, CDR2 SFDVKD. There are 15 residues in the CDR3. The V segment lost 5 bases and the J segment 6 bases; nucleotides outside the gene matches: 6. This chain's CDR3 is CATSVAGGPWDTQYF. CDR3 bases: TGTGCCACCAGTGTAGCGGGAGGGCCTTGGGATACGCAGTATTTT.

This clonotype is medium-sized by share. Because the library targeted alpha chains, this beta chain is an off-target read whose size means little. This chain connects TRBV29-1 to TRBJ2-1, with D perhaps matching TRBD2 (6 bases). Per germline, CDR1 SQVTM and CDR2 ANQGSEA. V was trimmed by 6 bases and J by 8 bases, leaving 14 bases between them. The CDR3 is made up of 12 amino acids. In DNA, the CDR3 is TGCAGCGTGCGGGGCTTGGGGGATGAGCAGTTCTTC. It specifies CSVRGLGDEQFF.

Sample share makes this clonotype medium-sized. This beta chain is an unintended read in a library built for alpha chains; its size means little. This chain links TRBV9 with TRBJ2-3, with 8 positions matching TRBD2. The CDR3 length is 16 residues. J was trimmed by 0 bases and V by 3 bases; bases with no gene match: 6. Germline V gene data show CDR1 as SGDLS and CDR2 as YYNGEE. For the CDR3, the DNA is TGTGCCAGCAGCGCCACTAGCGGCGAAAGCACAGATACGCAGTATTTT. It encodes CASSATSGESTDTQYF.

This clonotype came up many times. This beta chain appears as a stray read in a library generated for alpha chains; its size is not informative. The chain is built from TRBV29-1 and TRBJ1-1; no clear D. Per germline, CDR1 SQVTM and CDR2 ANQGSEA. CDR3 size: 10 residues. V dropped 7 bases and J dropped 4 bases, with 7 bases sitting between them. This chain's CDR3 is CSALGTEAFF. The CDR3 coding sequence is TGCAGCGCCCTAGGCACTGAAGCTTTCTTT.

This clonotype was counted many times. Within a library made for alpha chains, this beta chain is off target, and its count is uninformative. The V gene is TRBV6-6, the J gene TRBJ2-5, with D hard to call. The CDR3 extends over 13 amino acids. Germline assignment: CDR1 MNHNY and CDR2 SVGAGI (reference sequence). V lost 6 bases, J lost 5 bases, and 13 bases lay in between. The CDR3 DNA is TGTGCCAGCAGCCCCATAGCTGTGGAGACCCAGTACTTC. Residues: CASSPIAVETQYF.

Notes on this clonotype: This beta chain was picked up by a library intended for alpha chains and is off target, so its count carries little meaning. The rearrangement uses TRBV7-3 and TRBJ2-1; 9 bases map to TRBD1. Trimming cost V 4 bases and J 4 bases; bases outside gene matches: 2. The CDR3 covers 14 residues. Germline CDR1 is SGHTA and CDR2 is FQGTGA. The CDR3 here is CASSSGTGYNEQFF. The CDR3 nucleotides are TGTGCCAGCAGCTCCGGGACAGGGTACAATGAGCAGTTCTTC. Supplemented by reference TRBV7-3 and TRBJ2-1, the full variable domain reads GAGVSQTPSNKVTEKGKYVELRCDPISGHTALYWYRQSLGQGPEFLIYFQGTGAADDSGLPNDRFFAVRPEGSVSTLKIQRTERGDSAVYLCASSSGTGYNEQFFGPGTRLTVL.

This clonotype is medium-sized. This beta chain lies outside the target of a library built for alpha chains; its clone size means little. The J gene is TRBJ2-7, the V gene TRBV6-5; 11 nucleotides align to TRBD2. From germline, CDR1 is MNHEY and CDR2 SVGAGI. The V and J ends lost 4 bases and 4 bases, in that order; junction bases with no gene match: 6. There are 15 residues in the CDR3. The CDR3 DNA sequence: TGTGCCAGCAGTTCGAGACTAGCGGGATGGTACGAGCAGTACTTC. As protein: CASSSRLAGWYEQYF.

This clonotype was observed many times. The library was prepared for alpha chains; this beta chain is a stray read, so its frequency means little. The chain carries TRBV12-3 or TRBV12-4 and TRBJ1-5, with a tentative D call TRBD1 (6 bases). This CDR3 is 15 amino acids long. Trimming stripped 5 bases from V and 3 bases from J, with 14 bases between. CDR3 amino acids: CASSPRGGVNQPQHF. As DNA, the CDR3 is TGTGCCAGCAGTCCTCGAGGGGGGGTCAATCAGCCCCAGCATTTT.

This clonotype was found many times. This beta chain is off target for a library built for alpha chains, so its abundance means little. The chain is built from TRBV5-1 and TRBJ1-4; D ambiguous. The CDR3 sequence is 14 residues long. Germline V gene sequence: CDR1 SGHRS, CDR2 YFSETQ. Trimming removed 0 bases at V and 6 bases at J, with 9 bases between. The CDR3 DNA reads as TGCGCCAGCAGCTTGGGAGGGTCGGATGAAAAACTGTTTTTT. This translates into CASSLGGSDEKLFF.

Points on this clonotype: The library was prepared for alpha chains; this beta chain is a stray read, so its frequency means little. This chain uses TRBV7-2 with TRBJ2-7, with D perhaps assigned TRBD1 or TRBD2 (5 bases each). V lost 5 bases to trimming and J lost 7 bases, with 12 bases between them. This CDR3 region has 12 residues. The germline V gene encodes CDR1 SGHTA and CDR2 FQGNSA. CDR3 coding DNA: TGTGCCAGCAGCCCGGGACCGAGTGAGCAGTACTTC. Residues: CASSPGPSEQYF.

This clonotype was counted between two and nine times. The size of this beta chain means little, since it is a stray read in a library made for alpha chains. This chain joins TRBV10-3 and TRBJ1-2, with D tentatively TRBD1 (5 bases). V gave up 6 bases and J gave up 0 bases, with 11 bases separating them. Germline CDR1 ENHRY, CDR2 SYGVKD. The CDR3 loop spans 14 amino acids. In DNA, the CDR3 is TGTGCCATCAGGAAGACAGACACTAACTATGGCTACACCTTC. It encodes CAIRKTDTNYGYTF.

As to this clonotype: A library made for alpha chains picked up this beta chain off target, so its size means little. V is TRBV2 and J is TRBJ1-6, with 7 bases identical to TRBD1. CDR1 is SNHLY and CDR2 is FYNNEI in the germline V gene. The CDR3 spans 15 residues. Germline trimming cut 3 bases from V and 4 bases from J; bases unmatched to any gene: 3. CDR3 nucleotides: TGTGCCAGCAGTGACGAGGGACAGTATAATTCACCCCTCCACTTT. Amino acid sequence: CASSDEGQYNSPLHF.

This clonotype ranks as medium-sized. The library was built for alpha chains, so this beta chain is an off-target read and its size means little. The chain is built from TRBV20-1 and TRBJ2-1, with 12 bases fitting TRBD2. The CDR3 spans 15 residues. Unmatched junction bases numbered 10, after V lost 5 bases and J lost 8 bases. Germline V CDR1 and CDR2: DFQATT, SNEGSKA (reference sequence). For the CDR3, the DNA is TGCAGTGCTTGGACTAGCGGGACCGGAGGCGATGAGCAGTTCTTC. This encodes CSAWTSGTGGDEQFF.

This clonotype was seen repeatedly, ten times or more. As an off-target read in a library built for alpha chains, this beta chain has a frequency of little significance. J is TRBJ1-2 and V is TRBV6-2 or TRBV6-3; D may be TRBD1 (6 bases). The CDR3 is made up of 17 amino acids. V lost 0 bases and J lost 8, with 22 bases in between. CDR1 is MNHEY and CDR2 is SVGEGT in the germline V gene. CDR3: CASSYSTYRDPISGYTF. In DNA form, the CDR3 reads TGTGCCAGCAGTTACTCAACTTACAGGGATCCGATTTCGGGCTACACCTTC.

This clonotype was seen many times. This beta chain is an unintended read in a library built for alpha chains; its size means little. The V call is TRBV28, the J call TRBJ2-6; 8 positions match TRBD1. Looked up from germline, CDR1 is MDHEN and CDR2 is SYDVKM. After removal of 6 bases from V and 1 base from J, the junction contained 8 bases not matched to a gene. The CDR3 runs 17 residues. This CDR3 reads CASRSGTGDSGANVLTF. CDR3 DNA sequence: TGTGCCAGCAGGTCCGGGACAGGAGATTCTGGGGCCAACGTCCTGACTTTC.

This clonotype was counted many times. The library was designed around alpha chains, so this beta chain is a stray read whose abundance carries little weight. The rearrangement uses TRBV29-1 and TRBJ2-3; TRBD2 agrees at 11 bases. Trimming cost V 3 bases and J 4 bases; bases outside gene matches: 0. Germline CDR1 is SQVTM and CDR2 is ANQGSEA. CDR3 length: 13 residues. The chain's CDR3 is CSVETSGADTQYF. In nucleotides, the CDR3 is TGCAGCGTTGAGACTAGCGGGGCAGATACGCAGTATTTT.

This clonotype appeared a few times. For a library built for alpha chains, this beta chain is a stray read; little rests on its size. V is TRBV12-3 or TRBV12-4 and J is TRBJ1-5; D is ambiguous. This CDR3 comprises 14 residues. V was clipped by 1 base and J by 3 bases, with 7 bases between them. The DNA of the CDR3 is TGTGCCAGCAGTTTAGGGGATTACAATCAGCCCCAGCATTTT. This codes for CASSLGDYNQPQHF.

In its sample, this clonotype was seen many times. The library was designed around alpha chains, so this beta chain is a stray read whose abundance carries little weight. J is TRBJ2-7 and V is TRBV11-3; TRBD2 agrees at 8 bases. Unmatched junction bases numbered 8, after V lost 7 bases and J lost 0 bases. This CDR3 region has 15 residues. The germline V gene has CDR1 SGHNT and CDR2 YENEEA. CDR3 DNA sequence: TGTGCCAGCACCTCCGTGGCGGGAGGCTCCTACGAGCAGTACTTC. This encodes CASTSVAGGSYEQYF.

This clonotype was observed a few times. A library prepared for alpha chains yielded this beta chain as an off-target read; its size is of little meaning. The V call is TRBV3-1, the J call TRBJ2-5; D gene ambiguous. The ends were cut back, 0 bases at V and 4 bases at J, with 3 bases in the middle. The CDR3 contains 12 residues. CDR1 and CDR2 from the germline V gene are LGHDT and YNNKEL (reference sequence). CDR3 sequence (DNA): TGTGCCAGCAGCCAAGATCTAGAGACCCAGTACTTC. Encoded protein: CASSQDLETQYF.

This clonotype has more than one count but fewer than ten. This beta chain turned up in a library designed for alpha chains; as an off-target read, its abundance says little. The V gene is TRBV6-2 or TRBV6-3, the J gene TRBJ1-5; D may be TRBD1 (5 bases). CDR3 size: 15 residues. Germline loops: CDR1 MNHEY, CDR2 SVGEGT. Trimming left V 7 bases short and J 2 bases short, with 15 bases between. CDR3 DNA sequence: TGTGCCAGCAAACCTGTGGGCAGGGGCAATCAGCCCCAGCATTTT. Translated, it gives CASKPVGRGNQPQHF.